These T cell receptor beta chains were read from a single sample in a study of early T cells in non-severe SARS-CoV-2 infection. Via MiXCR, TCRdb re-called the 5' RACE reads, giving one row per CDR3 protein. This sample yields around 30,000 distinct CDR3 sequences, of which around 4% are seen a single time; 3.5% to 5% belongs to the top ten. The sequenced sample consisted of whole blood. The origin of the receptors is an adult who was a healthcare worker with PCR-confirmed SARS-CoV-2 infection or an uninfected control (not recorded which). Both conserved end residues are part of each CDR3. The D gene is left open where the match is weak. Clone size is stated in some rows and not others, as once, few, many or a class when expanded.

d_call j_call clone_size v_call cdr3_length cdr3_aa cdr3_nt
TRBD2 TRBJ2-5 many TRBV18 15 CASSELAGVPETQYF TGTGCCAGCTCCGAACTAGCGGGAGTTCCGGAGACCCAGTACTTC
NA TRBJ2-1 many TRBV7-2 13 CASSLQGYNEQFF TGTGCCAGCAGCTTACAAGGATACAATGAGCAGTTCTTC
NA TRBJ1-5 many TRBV28 14 CASSLTGGGQPQHF TGTGCCAGCAGTCTGACCGGCGGGGGTCAGCCCCAGCATTTT
NA TRBJ2-1 many TRBV10-1 15 CASSETLASYNEQFF TGCGCCAGCAGTGAGACCCTTGCCTCCTACAATGAGCAGTTCTTC
NA TRBJ1-1 many TRBV5-1 13 CASSYGQSTEAFF TGCGCCAGCAGCTACGGACAGTCCACTGAAGCTTTCTTT
TRBD2 TRBJ2-7 many TRBV2 11 CASRLAGEQYF TGTGCCAGCAGACTAGCGGGGGAGCAGTACTTC
NA TRBJ1-3 few TRBV5-4 17 CASSLEQGQLSGNTIYF TGTGCCAGCAGCTTGGAGCAGGGACAACTCTCTGGAAACACCATATATTTT
NA TRBJ1-6 many TRBV7-8 18 CASSFLPRVSSYNSPLHF TGTGCCAGCAGCTTTCTGCCCCGCGTGAGCTCCTATAATTCACCCCTCCACTTT
NA TRBJ2-6 many TRBV28 15 CASSPDSSGANVLTF TGTGCCAGCAGTCCAGACAGCTCTGGGGCCAACGTCCTGACTTTC
TRBD1 TRBJ1-4 few TRBV6-1 17 CASSEATQGAFGEKLFF TGTGCCAGCAGTGAAGCTACCCAGGGGGCTTTTGGTGAAAAACTGTTTTTT
TRBD1 TRBJ2-7 many TRBV30 13 CAWSLGTAYEQYF TGTGCCTGGAGTTTAGGGACAGCCTACGAGCAGTACTTC
NA TRBJ2-5 many TRBV18 15 CASSPRRTERETQYF TGTGCCAGCTCACCTCGCCGGACAGAGAGAGAGACCCAGTACTTC
NA TRBJ2-7 NA TRBV4-2 12 CASSQLYTEQYF TGTGCCAGCAGCCAATTATATACTGAGCAGTACTTC
TRBD1 TRBJ2-2 many TRBV27 14 CASSTGTGTGELFF TGTGCCAGCAGTACCGGGACAGGGACCGGGGAGCTGTTTTTT
TRBD1 TRBJ1-1 many TRBV29-1 13 CSVEAQGASEAFF TGCAGCGTTGAAGCCCAGGGGGCGTCTGAAGCTTTCTTT
NA TRBJ1-1 many TRBV2 12 CASRAFGTEAFF TGTGCCAGCAGGGCCTTCGGCACTGAAGCTTTCTTT
NA TRBJ2-4 NA TRBV7-2 15 CASSLSIVAKNIQYF TGTGCCAGCAGCTTAAGCATCGTGGCCAAAAACATTCAGTACTTC
NA TRBJ1-2 many TRBV28 15 CASSLGDTDNYGYTF TGTGCCAGCAGTTTAGGGGACACCGATAACTATGGCTACACCTTC
TRBD1 TRBJ1-4 many TRBV14 15 CASSPLQGAGEKLFF TGTGCCAGCAGCCCATTACAGGGGGCCGGTGAAAAACTGTTTTTT
TRBD1 TRBJ1-3 few TRBV6-6 14 CASRGTGSGNTIYF TGTGCCAGCAGAGGGACAGGGTCTGGAAACACCATATATTTT
TRBD1 TRBJ1-2 many TRBV28 14 CASSHRGLNYGYTF TGTGCCAGCAGCCACAGGGGGCTAAACTATGGCTACACCTTC
NA TRBJ1-1 many TRBV5-1 14 CASSLDPMNTEAFF TGCGCCAGCAGCTTGGATCCGATGAACACTGAAGCTTTCTTT
NA TRBJ2-2 NA TRBV24-1 16 CATSDLTGGRTGELFF TGTGCCACCAGTGATTTGACCGGGGGGCGCACCGGGGAGCTGTTTTTT
TRBD2 TRBJ2-7 NA TRBV27 15 CASSLSPSGRGEQYF TGTGCCAGCAGTTTATCACCTAGCGGGAGGGGCGAGCAGTACTTC
TRBD1 TRBJ1-1 many TRBV6-5 14 CASSQTGGYTEAFF TGTGCCAGCAGTCAAACAGGGGGCTACACTGAAGCTTTCTTT
NA TRBJ1-2 many TRBV9 14 CASSAQGAGYGYTF TGTGCCAGCAGCGCACAGGGAGCAGGGTATGGCTACACCTTC
TRBD1 TRBJ1-5 few TRBV6-6 17 CASSYLFRGTDNQPQHF TGTGCCAGCAGTTACTTATTCCGGGGGACAGACAATCAGCCCCAGCATTTT
TRBD2 TRBJ2-1 few TRBV3-1 14 CASSRLAGDNEQFF TGTGCCAGCAGCCGACTAGCGGGGGACAATGAGCAGTTCTTC
NA TRBJ2-1 many TRBV2 14 CASSEAHLGGEQFF TGTGCCAGCAGTGAAGCCCACCTGGGCGGTGAGCAGTTCTTC
NA TRBJ2-4 few TRBV29-1 11 CSVAVGQLGYF TGCAGCGTTGCGGTGGGACAACTGGGCTACTTC
NA TRBJ2-2 many TRBV11-3 15 CASSLGRLNTGELFF TGTGCCAGCAGCTTGGGACGGTTGAACACCGGGGAGCTGTTTTTT
NA TRBJ1-1 many TRBV9 13 CASSVGMNTEAFF TGTGCCAGCAGCGTAGGGATGAACACTGAAGCTTTCTTT
TRBD1 TRBJ1-1 NA TRBV27 15 CASSPHRGRTTEAFF TGTGCCAGCAGTCCCCACAGGGGGCGGACCACTGAAGCTTTCTTT
NA TRBJ1-2 many TRBV6-5 12 CASRQAAYGYTF TGTGCCAGCAGGCAGGCGGCCTATGGCTACACCTTC
NA TRBJ2-7 many TRBV7-9 14 CASSPLAGSYEQYF TGTGCCAGCAGCCCACTAGCCGGATCCTACGAGCAGTACTTC
NA TRBJ2-3 many TRBV15 14 CASKLLAPGGTQYF TGTGCCAGCAAACTTCTAGCGCCAGGGGGTACGCAGTATTTT
NA TRBJ2-3 few TRBV19 14 CASSMRLNTDTQYF TGTGCCAGTAGTATGAGGCTAAACACAGATACGCAGTATTTT
TRBD2 TRBJ2-7 many TRBV28 18 CASSFPRLAGEVVYEQYF TGTGCCAGCAGTTTCCCACGACTAGCGGGAGAAGTAGTGTACGAGCAGTACTTC
TRBD2 TRBJ2-1 many TRBV6-2/TRBV6-3 16 CASIDERLAGGYEQFF TGTGCCAGCATCGACGAGAGACTAGCGGGAGGCTATGAGCAGTTCTTC
TRBD2 TRBJ2-3 many TRBV5-4 16 CASSLGLAESTDTQYF TGTGCCAGCAGCTTGGGGCTAGCGGAAAGCACAGATACGCAGTATTTT
NA TRBJ1-4 NA TRBV11-1 15 CASSHLEGMNEKLFF TGTGCCAGCAGCCATTTGGAGGGGATGAATGAAAAACTGTTTTTT
TRBD1 TRBJ2-7 many TRBV12-3/TRBV12-4 14 CASTGTGGSYEQYF TGTGCCAGCACCGGGACAGGGGGTTCCTACGAGCAGTACTTC
NA TRBJ1-5 NA TRBV11-3 13 CASPRQSNQPQHF TGTGCCAGCCCTCGACAGAGCAATCAGCCCCAGCATTTT
NA TRBJ2-1 NA TRBV6-2/TRBV6-3 12 CASSYTYNEQLF TGTGCCAGCAGTTACACCTACAATGAGCAGCTCTTC
NA TRBJ2-1 many TRBV29-1 14 CSVVPDSSYNEQFF TGCAGCGTTGTCCCCGACAGCTCCTACAATGAGCAGTTCTTC
TRBD2 TRBJ2-1 many TRBV24-1 19 CATSESNSGRPRRAIEQFF TGTGCCACCAGTGAAAGTAATAGCGGGAGGCCTCGTCGAGCCATTGAGCAGTTCTTC
TRBD1 TRBJ2-7 many TRBV7-6 15 CASSRLDGQVHEQYF TGTGCCAGCAGCCGCCTCGACGGACAGGTACACGAGCAGTACTTC
NA TRBJ1-1 few TRBV5-1 14 CASSLRGEDTEAFF TGCGCCAGCAGCTTGAGAGGGGAAGACACTGAAGCTTTCTTT
NA TRBJ2-1 many TRBV6-5 14 CASSMHSSGNEQFF TGTGCCAGCAGTATGCACAGTTCAGGGAATGAGCAGTTCTTC
NA TRBJ2-2 many TRBV2 14 CASRRRMNTGELFF TGTGCCAGCAGGCGAAGAATGAACACCGGGGAGCTGTTTTTT
TRBD1 TRBJ2-3 NA TRBV29-1 14 CSVRQGTSTDTQYF TGCAGCGTTCGACAGGGGACTAGCACAGATACGCAGTATTTT
TRBD1 TRBJ2-1 many TRBV7-2 14 CASSSRQGHNEQFF TGTGCCAGCAGCTCACGACAGGGCCACAATGAGCAGTTCTTC
TRBD2 TRBJ2-7 many TRBV28 14 CASSLLAEVYEQYF TGTGCCAGCAGCCTACTAGCGGAGGTATACGAGCAGTACTTC
NA TRBJ2-7 NA TRBV7-3 13 CASSLDSSYEQYF TGTGCCAGCAGCTTAGACAGTTCCTACGAGCAGTACTTC
TRBD1 TRBJ2-7 many TRBV7-6 16 CASSSSRDRFSYEQYF TGTGCCAGCAGCTCTAGCCGGGACAGGTTCTCCTACGAGCAGTACTTC